What follows describes a single T cell receptor (beta chain). Its antigen is currently unknown. The data are from a study of shared clonotypes between healthy human individuals. Study-level background: Aged between 18 and 49, the donors were a couple of women and three men.

Findings and limits, study-wide: Generation probability values for non-shared clonotypes were lower than those for clonotypes shared by all four donors. It was only blood that was sampled, and tissue repertoires likely differ. Owing to a small donor count, the genetic and exposure-history diversity represented was limited.

The CDR3 length is 19 residues. Germline lookup yields CDR1 SGHAT and CDR2 FQNNGV. V was pared by 5 bases and J by 5 bases, with 15 bases of the junction left unmatched. Terminally differentiated effector memory CD45RA+ cells were excluded from the naive CD8 cells, which were CD45RO-negative and positively selected for CCR7. Some clones are missing from TCRdb's copy, which holds only in-frame ones; the method was immunoSEQ multiplex PCR. The sample shows just over 2,000,000 clones, about 94% of them seen only once. V usage is TRBV11-2 and J usage is TRBJ2-7; 16 bases are a match to TRBD2. Input material: naive CD8+ T cells sorted from blood. This TCR came from a young man in good health. The CDR3 DNA reads TGTGCCAGCAGCCCAGACCTATCCGGGACTAGCGGGAGGGCAGACGAGCAGTACTTC. Translated: CASSPDLSGTSGRADEQYF. Combining the CDR3 with reference TRBV11-2 and TRBJ2-7 gives the whole variable domain EAGVAQSPRYKIIEKRQSVAFWCNPISGHATLYWYQQILGQGPKLLIQFQNNGVVDDSQLPKDRFSAERLKGVDSTLKIQPAKLEDSAVYLCASSPDLSGTSGRADEQYFGPGTRLTVT.